This T cell receptor (beta chain) was obtained from a study of cytomegalovirus exposure and HLA in healthy donors. With 60 Vbeta and 13 Jbeta primers, the PCR was carried out. Original processing notes: Approximately 11 million of the 80 million or so unique TCR beta chains counted in a later analysis were shared. Using immunoSEQ multiplex PCR, the repertoire was profiled, and TCRdb retains in-frame clones only, with some absent. V and J calls and clone size come straight from that table; D and trimming were deduced from the DNA. This sample yields about 130,000 clones, of which around four fifths are seen a single time; roughly 5.7% belongs to the top ten. This clonotype was sampled from a man aged 25-45 years in good health and CMV-seronegative. Material: PBMCs.

The CDR3: CASSPRQGENTEAFF. In DNA form, the CDR3 reads TGTGCCAGCAGCCCAAGACAGGGGGAGAACACTGAAGCTTTCTTT. The chain combines TRBV11-2 with TRBJ1-1; TRBD1 aligns across 9 bases. CDR1 and CDR2 (germline): SGHAT, FQNNGV. With V trimmed by 5 bases and J by 1 base, 5 bases remained unmatched. The CDR3 runs to 15 residues. Variable domain in full (rest from reference TRBV11-2 and TRBJ1-1): EAGVAQSPRYKIIEKRQSVAFWCNPISGHATLYWYQQILGQGPKLLIQFQNNGVVDDSQLPKDRFSAERLKGVDSTLKIQPAKLEDSAVYLCASSPRQGENTEAFFGQGTRLTVV.